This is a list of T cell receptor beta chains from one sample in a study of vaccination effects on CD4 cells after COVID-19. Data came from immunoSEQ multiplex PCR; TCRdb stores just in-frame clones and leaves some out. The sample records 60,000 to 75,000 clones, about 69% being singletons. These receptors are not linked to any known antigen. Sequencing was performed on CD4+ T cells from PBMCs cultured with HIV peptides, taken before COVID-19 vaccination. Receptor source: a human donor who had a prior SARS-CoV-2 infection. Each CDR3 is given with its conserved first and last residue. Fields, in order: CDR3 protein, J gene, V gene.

CDR3aa: CASSYRVLQNSGTIF
j_gene: TRBJ1-1
v_gene: TRBV6-2/TRBV6-3

CDR3aa: CASYGGGLAGGPYEQYF
j_gene: TRBJ2-7
v_gene: TRBV5-1

CDR3aa: CASSLLEWASYGYTF
j_gene: TRBJ1-2
v_gene: TRBV5-6

CDR3aa: CASSPHATSVQETQYF
j_gene: TRBJ2-5
v_gene: TRBV5-5

CDR3aa: CASSPGGTRHNEQFF
j_gene: TRBJ2-1
v_gene: TRBV4-2

CDR3aa: CASSEFRDSYMNTEAFF
j_gene: TRBJ1-1
v_gene: TRBV10-2

CDR3aa: CASSERWGNYGYTF
j_gene: TRBJ1-2
v_gene: TRBV2

CDR3aa: CASSLEEGEGKAFF
j_gene: TRBJ1-1
v_gene: TRBV5-1

CDR3aa: CATQGVLDEQYF
j_gene: TRBJ2-7
v_gene: TRBV6-5

CDR3aa: CASSLEHRTAGYTF
j_gene: TRBJ1-2
v_gene: TRBV13

CDR3aa: CAISERETKAQETQYF
j_gene: TRBJ2-5
v_gene: TRBV10-3

CDR3aa: CASSRSIASSNTF
j_gene: TRBJ1-2
v_gene: TRBV5-8

CDR3aa: CASSSDVGQPQHF
j_gene: TRBJ1-5
v_gene: TRBV7-7

CDR3aa: CASSAGPNEKLFF
j_gene: TRBJ1-4
v_gene: TRBV5-1